This T cell receptor (beta chain) was found in a study of shared clonotypes between healthy human individuals. The CDR3 covers 12 residues. CDR1 and CDR2 (germline): SGHNT, YYREEE (reference sequence). The V end was cut by 4 bases, the J end by 4 bases, with 8 bases between. The method was immunoSEQ multiplex PCR; TCRdb's version includes in-frame clones alone and lacks a portion of them. The table has millions of clones, just over 90% seen once. The chain carries TRBV5-4 and TRBJ1-2; D is perhaps TRBD1 (5 bases). The sequenced sample consisted of naive CD4+ T cells from PBMCs. Subset defined: CD45RA+ positively selected. The origin of this receptor is a man between 18 and 29 years old in good health. Some clones in this sample may be carry-over from other donors' samples. The CDR3 spells CASSTDTYGYTF. The DNA for the CDR3 is TGTGCCAGCAGCACGGACACCTATGGCTACACCTTC.